This T cell receptor beta chain was recorded in a study of OX40 agonist ivuxolimab in advanced cancers. Study-level findings and limits: Patients who responded partially at 0.1-3.0 mg/kg showed clonal expansion ranking among the lowest.

The data were produced by immunoSEQ multiplex PCR, yet TCRdb's version contains in-frame clones alone and is incomplete. This table has approximately 80,000 clones, 75% to 95% appearing once. Prior autoimmune disease or systemic immunosuppression barred patients. A remark on this clone: Its cognate antigen is unknown.

The CDR3 contains 13 residues. The ends were cut back, 3 bases at V and 7 bases at J, with 12 bases in the middle. Germline V gives CDR1 MNHEY, CDR2 SVGAGI. This TCR came from an adult with an advanced solid tumor such as melanoma, head and neck, liver or kidney cancer. Specimen: CD4+ or CD8+ T cells sorted from blood, collected in a trial of the OX40 agonist ivuxolimab. The V call is TRBV6-5, the J call TRBJ1-2; D is possibly TRBD1 (5 bases). The CDR3 protein is CASSYGGGTGYTF. The CDR3 nucleotides are TGTGCCAGCAGTTATGGTGGGGGTACTGGCTACACCTTC.